A single sample gave rise to the 9 T cell receptor beta chains below, sequenced in a study of blood T cell repertoires in COVID-19. Sequencing was performed with immunoSEQ multiplex PCR; in TCRdb, only in-frame clones are kept and a portion is missing. The sample carries about 180,000 clones, approximately 80% recorded once. Sequenced sample: PBMCs or T cells enriched from blood (not recorded which). These TCRs come from a man aged 60-69 years who had been exposed to COVID-19.

This clone appeared once. The V and J genes are TRBV7-8 and TRBJ1-2, with D tentatively TRBD1 (6 bases). V shed 5 bases and J shed 2 bases, with 12 bases lying between them. The CDR3 runs to 14 residues. Germline V lookup: CDR1 SGHVS, CDR2 FQNEAQ. CDR3 in DNA: TGTGCCAGCAGCACAGGGCCTGGCAACTATGGCTACACCTTC. Residues: CASSTGPGNYGYTF.

The genes are TRBV5-8 and TRBJ2-2; 8 bases are a match to TRBD1. Unmatched junction bases numbered 5, after V lost 1 base and J lost 0 bases. The length of the CDR3 is 17 residues. Looked up from germline, CDR1 is SGHTS and CDR2 is YDEGEE. The CDR3 DNA reads TGTGCCAGCAGCTTGAATCGACAGGGGACGAACACCGGGGAGCTGTTTTTT. Translated, it gives CASSLNRQGTNTGELFF.

The chain combines TRBV6-2 or TRBV6-3 with TRBJ1-5; no firm D call. In germline, CDR1 is MNHEY, CDR2 SVGEGT. V gave up 2 bases and J gave up 4 bases, with 6 bases separating them. This CDR3 region has 13 residues. The CDR3 bases are TGTGCCAGCAGTTACGGGCGTAATCAGCCCCAGCATTTT. Protein sequence: CASSYGRNQPQHF.

V usage is TRBV28 and J usage is TRBJ1-1; TRBD1 aligns across 11 bases. CDR1 and CDR2 (germline): MDHEN, SYDVKM. The V gene end was trimmed by 6 bases and the J gene end by 4 bases; junction bases not matched to a gene: 10. This CDR3 is 16 amino acids long. CDR3 sequence: CASREYRTGGITEAFF. CDR3 bases: TGTGCCAGCAGAGAATATCGGACAGGGGGCATCACTGAAGCTTTCTTT.

This clone is a singleton in its sample. The rearrangement links TRBV9 to TRBJ1-2, with 7 nucleotides matching TRBD1. V dropped 3 bases and J dropped 7; count of bases not matched to a gene: 6. The germline CDR1 and CDR2 sequences are SGDLS and YYNGEE. The CDR3 is made up of 13 amino acids. The CDR3 is CASSGQGFRGYTF. The CDR3 region has the DNA TGTGCCAGCAGCGGACAGGGTTTCCGTGGCTACACCTTC.

In this sample, this clone turned up once. The V gene is TRBV24-1, the J gene TRBJ2-5; 16 positions agree with TRBD2. Germline V gives CDR1 KGHDR, CDR2 SFDVKD. Trimming removed 4 bases from V and 5 bases from J; junction bases left unmatched: 12. This CDR3 has 19 residues. The CDR3 loop reads CATSDPGGLAGGPEETQYF. The CDR3 DNA sequence: TGTGCCACCAGTGACCCCGGGGGACTAGCGGGAGGGCCGGAGGAGACCCAGTACTTC.

In this sample, this clone turned up a few times. J is TRBJ1-6 and V is TRBV7-3; D remains ambiguous. Germline-derived CDR1 and CDR2 are SGHTA and FQGTGA. The CDR3 spans 12 residues. Trimming removed 5 bases at V and 9 bases at J, with 8 bases between. CDR3 nucleotides: TGTGCCAGCAGCCATGGAGGTTCACCCCTCCACTTT. It codes for CASSHGGSPLHF.

The chain has TRBV7-9 and TRBJ2-1; 11 bases map to TRBD2. The CDR3 sequence is 15 residues long. V shed 6 bases, J shed 7 bases, and the junction held 8 bases outside the gene matches. Germline CDR1 and CDR2: SEHNR and FQNEAQ (reference sequence). The DNA of the CDR3 is TGTGCCAGCAGATCCGGGACTAGCGGAGTGAATGAGCAGTTCTTC. Translating gives CASRSGTSGVNEQFF.

CDR3 residues: CASSPLGEAQAGNTIYF. The CDR3 DNA follows: TGTGCCAGCTCACCATTAGGAGAAGCTCAAGCTGGAAACACCATATATTTT. J is TRBJ1-3 and V is TRBV18; no firm D call. The V end was cut by 2 bases, the J end by 2 bases, with 16 bases between. The CDR3 sequence is 17 residues long. Germline CDR1 is KGHSH and CDR2 is LQKENI. Full variable domain (rest looked up from reference TRBV18 and TRBJ1-3): NAGVMQNPRHLVRRRGQEARLRCSPMKGHSHVYWYRQLPEEGLKFMVYLQKENIIDESGMPKERFSAEFPKEGPSILRIQQVVRGDSAAYFCASSPLGEAQAGNTIYFGEGSWLTVV.